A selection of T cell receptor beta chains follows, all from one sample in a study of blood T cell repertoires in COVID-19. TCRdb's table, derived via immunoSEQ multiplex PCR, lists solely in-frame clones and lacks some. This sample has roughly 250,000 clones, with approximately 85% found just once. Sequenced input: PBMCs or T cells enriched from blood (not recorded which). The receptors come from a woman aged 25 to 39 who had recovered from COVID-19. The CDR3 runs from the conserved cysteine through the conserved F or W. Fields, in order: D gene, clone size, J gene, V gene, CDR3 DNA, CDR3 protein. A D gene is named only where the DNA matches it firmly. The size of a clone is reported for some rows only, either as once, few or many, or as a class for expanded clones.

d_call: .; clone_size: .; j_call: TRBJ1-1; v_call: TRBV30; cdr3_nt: TGTGCCTGGAACAGTAGGGGAAACCTGAACACTGAAGCTTTCTTT; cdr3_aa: CAWNSRGNLNTEAFF
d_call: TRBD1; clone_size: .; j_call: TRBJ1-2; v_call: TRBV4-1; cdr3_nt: TGCGCCAGCAGCCGACAGGGGAACTATGGCTACACCTTC; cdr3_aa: CASSRQGNYGYTF
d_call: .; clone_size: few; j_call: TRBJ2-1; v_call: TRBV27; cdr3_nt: TGTGCCAGCAGTTTATTGGCAGGGGGGCCAAAGCAGTTCTTC; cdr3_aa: CASSLLAGGPKQFF
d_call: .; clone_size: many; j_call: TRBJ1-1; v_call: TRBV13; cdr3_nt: TGTGCCAGCAGCTTAGAGGCGGATGGGTGGACTGAAGCTTTCTTT; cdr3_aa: CASSLEADGWTEAFF
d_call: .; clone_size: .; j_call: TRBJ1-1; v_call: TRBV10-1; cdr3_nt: TGCGCCAGCAGTGAGTCGCAGGGGAAGGGGAACACTGAAGCTTTCTTT; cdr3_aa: CASSESQGKGNTEAFF
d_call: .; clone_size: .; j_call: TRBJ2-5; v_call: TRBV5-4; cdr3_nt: TGTGCCAGCACTGCGAAGGGGCCTCCTGAAGAGACCCAGTACTTC; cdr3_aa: CASTAKGPPEETQYF
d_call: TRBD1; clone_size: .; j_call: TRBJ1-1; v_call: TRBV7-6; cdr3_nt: TGTGCCAGCAGCTTAGTCACAGGGGGCACTGAAGCTTTCTTT; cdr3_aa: CASSLVTGGTEAFF
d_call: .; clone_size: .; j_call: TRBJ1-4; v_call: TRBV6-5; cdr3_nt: TGTGCCAGGGGTTCAGGGAAGGGGCATGAAAAACTGTTTTTT; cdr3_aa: CARGSGKGHEKLFF
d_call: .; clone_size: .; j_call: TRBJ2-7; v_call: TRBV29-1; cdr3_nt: TGCAGCGTTGTTGAAGCGTACGAGCAGTACTTC; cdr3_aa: CSVVEAYEQYF
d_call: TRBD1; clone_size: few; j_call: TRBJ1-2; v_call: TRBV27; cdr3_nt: TGTGCCAGCAGCAATATAGGGACAGGAGCTAACTATGGCTACACCTTC; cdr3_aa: CASSNIGTGANYGYTF
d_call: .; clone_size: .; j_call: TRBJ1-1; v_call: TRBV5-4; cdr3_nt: TGTGCCAGCAGCCCGCAGGGCCACACTGAAGCTTTCTTT; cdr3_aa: CASSPQGHTEAFF
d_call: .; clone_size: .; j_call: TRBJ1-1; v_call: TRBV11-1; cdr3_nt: TGTGCCAGCAGTTCCAGGAACACTGAAGCTTTCTTT; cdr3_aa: CASSSRNTEAFF
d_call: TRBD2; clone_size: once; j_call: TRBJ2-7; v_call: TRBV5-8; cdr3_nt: TGTGCCAGCAGCTTAGGGGCAGGGAGGGCCTACGAGCAGTACTTC; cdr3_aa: CASSLGAGRAYEQYF
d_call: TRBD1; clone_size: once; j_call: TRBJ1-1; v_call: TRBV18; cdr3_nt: TGTGCCAGCTCACTAACCCCGGGACAGGGGCCTGAAGCTTTCTTT; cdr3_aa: CASSLTPGQGPEAFF
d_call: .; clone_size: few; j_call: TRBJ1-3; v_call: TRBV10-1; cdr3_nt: TGCGCCAGCAGCCAGGGCTCTGGAAACACCATATATTTT; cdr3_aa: CASSQGSGNTIYF
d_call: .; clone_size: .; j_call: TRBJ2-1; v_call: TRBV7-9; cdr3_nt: TGTGCCAGCAGACCTACCGTTGAGCAGTTCTTC; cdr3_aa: CASRPTVEQFF
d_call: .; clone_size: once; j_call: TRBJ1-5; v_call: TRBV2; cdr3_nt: TGTGCCAGCTACCAGGGGCGCAATCAGCCCCAGCATTTT; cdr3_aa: CASYQGRNQPQHF
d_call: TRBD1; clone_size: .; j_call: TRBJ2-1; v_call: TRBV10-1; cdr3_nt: TGCGCCAGCAGTAGATACAGGGGGGAATCGGATGAGCAGTTCTTC; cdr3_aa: CASSRYRGESDEQFF
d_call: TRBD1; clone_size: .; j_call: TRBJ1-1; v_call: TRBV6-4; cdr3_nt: TGTGCCAGCAGTGACTCCCGACAGGGGACGAACACTGAAGCTTTCTTT; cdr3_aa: CASSDSRQGTNTEAFF
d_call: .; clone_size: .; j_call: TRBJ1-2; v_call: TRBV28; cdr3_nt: TGTGCCAGCAGTTTAGAAGCAGCGGGCTATGGCTACACCTTC; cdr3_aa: CASSLEAAGYGYTF
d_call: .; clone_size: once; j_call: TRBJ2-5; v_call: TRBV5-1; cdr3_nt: TGCGCCAGCAGCCCCCCCGCGGTCCAAGAGACCCAGTACTTC; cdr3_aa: CASSPPAVQETQYF
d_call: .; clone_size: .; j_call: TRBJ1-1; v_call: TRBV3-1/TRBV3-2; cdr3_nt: TGTGCCAGCAGCCAGACGCAGGCTGGCAGATACACTGAAGCTTTCTTT; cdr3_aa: CASSQTQAGRYTEAFF
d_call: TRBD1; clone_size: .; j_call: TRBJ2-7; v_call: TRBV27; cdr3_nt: TGTGCCAGCAGTTTCTTGGGACAGGGGACGAACGAGCAGTACTTC; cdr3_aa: CASSFLGQGTNEQYF
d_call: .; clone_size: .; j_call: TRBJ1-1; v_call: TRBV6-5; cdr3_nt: TGTGCCAGCAGACGTGGGGGCCAAGGGGTCACTGAAGCTTTCTTT; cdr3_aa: CASRRGGQGVTEAFF
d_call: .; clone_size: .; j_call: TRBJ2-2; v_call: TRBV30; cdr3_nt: TGTGCCTGGGACCTTGGCAGGGCTGAGACCGGGGAGCTGTTTTTT; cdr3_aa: CAWDLGRAETGELFF
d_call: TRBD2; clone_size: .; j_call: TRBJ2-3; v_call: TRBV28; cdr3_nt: TGTGCCAGCAGCTTCGGGCCCTCGCGGGAGATAACAGATACGCAGTATTTT; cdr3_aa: CASSFGPSREITDTQYF
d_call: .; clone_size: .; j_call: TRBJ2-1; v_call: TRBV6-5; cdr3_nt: TGTGCCAGCAGTACACAGCCCCCTAATGAGCAGTTCTTC; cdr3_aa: CASSTQPPNEQFF
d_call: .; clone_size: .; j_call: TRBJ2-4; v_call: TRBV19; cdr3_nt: TGTGCCAGTAGTACCAGCAGCGGGCGCCTAAACATTCAGTACTTC; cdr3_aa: CASSTSSGRLNIQYF
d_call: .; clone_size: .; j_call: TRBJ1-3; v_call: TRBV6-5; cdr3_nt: TGTGCCAGCAGTTATAGGGGCTCTGGAAACACCATATATTTT; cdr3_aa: CASSYRGSGNTIYF
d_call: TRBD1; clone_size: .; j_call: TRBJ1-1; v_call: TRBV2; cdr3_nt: TGTGCCAGCAGGGACAGGGGAGTAAGAGAAGCTTTCTTT; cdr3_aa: CASRDRGVREAFF
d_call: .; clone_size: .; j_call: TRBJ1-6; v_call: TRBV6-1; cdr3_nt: TGTGCCAGCAGTGAAGCGCGCAGGGTTGTCACCAAACCCCCCTGGTCACCCCTCCACTTT; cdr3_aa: CASSEARRVVTKPPWSPLHF
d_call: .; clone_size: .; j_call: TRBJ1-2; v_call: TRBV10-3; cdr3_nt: TGTGCCATCAGTGAGTCGAATTCAGGGGTAAAGGGCTACACCTTC; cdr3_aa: CAISESNSGVKGYTF
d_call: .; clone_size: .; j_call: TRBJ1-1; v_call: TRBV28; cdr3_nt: TGTGCCAGCAGTTTTGGTCGGGGGTTGAGAACTGAAGCTTTCTTT; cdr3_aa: CASSFGRGLRTEAFF
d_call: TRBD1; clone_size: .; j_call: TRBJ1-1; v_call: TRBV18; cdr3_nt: TGTGCCAGCTCACCAGGGACAGGAAGGGTGGCTGAAGCTTTCTTT; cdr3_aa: CASSPGTGRVAEAFF
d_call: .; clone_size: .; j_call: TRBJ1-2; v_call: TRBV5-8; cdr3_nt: TGTGCCAGCAGCTTGGCCCCCCAGGTCAGGTTTTATAACTATGGCTACACCTTC; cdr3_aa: CASSLAPQVRFYNYGYTF
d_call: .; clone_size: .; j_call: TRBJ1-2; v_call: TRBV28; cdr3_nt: TGTGCCAGCAGTTTAGGGGGGGAGAGGGGCTATGGCTACACCTTC; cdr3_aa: CASSLGGERGYGYTF
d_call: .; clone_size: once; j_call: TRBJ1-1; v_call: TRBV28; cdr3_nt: TGTGCCAGCAGTCGACAGGTGTTCGTTCAAAACACTGAAGCTTTCTTT; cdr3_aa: CASSRQVFVQNTEAFF
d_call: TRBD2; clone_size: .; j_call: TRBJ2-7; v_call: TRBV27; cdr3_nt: TGTGCCAGCAGTTTACGGGGGGGACTAGCCTACGAGCAGTACTTC; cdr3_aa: CASSLRGGLAYEQYF
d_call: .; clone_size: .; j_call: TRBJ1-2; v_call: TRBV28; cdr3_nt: TGTGCCAGCAGTTTTCGGGGGGGTGGCTACACCTTC; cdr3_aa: CASSFRGGGYTF
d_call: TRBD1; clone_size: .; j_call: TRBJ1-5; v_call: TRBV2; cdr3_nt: TGTGCCAGCAGTGAAGAAGACAGGGGACGTCAGCCCCAGCATTTT; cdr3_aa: CASSEEDRGRQPQHF
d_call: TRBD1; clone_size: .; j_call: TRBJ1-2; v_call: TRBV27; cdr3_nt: TGTGCCAGCAGGCCAACAGGGGGCGTCTATGGCTACACCTTC; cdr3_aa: CASRPTGGVYGYTF
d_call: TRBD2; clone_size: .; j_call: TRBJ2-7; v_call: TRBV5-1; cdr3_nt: TGCGCCAGCAGCCGGGAGGCTGGGACCTACGAGCAGTACTTC; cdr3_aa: CASSREAGTYEQYF
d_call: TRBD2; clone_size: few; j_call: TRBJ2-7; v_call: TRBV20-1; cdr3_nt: TGCAGTGCTAGTCTAGCGGGGGATTACTACGAGCAGTACTTC; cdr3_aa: CSASLAGDYYEQYF
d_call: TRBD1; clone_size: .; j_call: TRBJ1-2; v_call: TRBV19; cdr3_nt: TGTGCCAGTAGTATGATTGGGACAGGCTATGGCTACACCTTC; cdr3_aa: CASSMIGTGYGYTF
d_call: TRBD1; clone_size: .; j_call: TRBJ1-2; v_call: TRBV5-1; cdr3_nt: TGCGCCACCAGGAGTTTCGGGACAGGGTATGGCTACACCTTC; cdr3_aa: CATRSFGTGYGYTF
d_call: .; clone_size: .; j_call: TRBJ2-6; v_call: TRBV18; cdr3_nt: TGTGCCAGCTCACAGGTAGGGGGAAGCTCTGGGGCCAACGTCCTGACTTTC; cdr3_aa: CASSQVGGSSGANVLTF
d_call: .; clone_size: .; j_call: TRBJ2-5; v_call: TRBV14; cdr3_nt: TGTGCCAGCAGCCAAGATCTTGCGGAGACCCAGTACTTC; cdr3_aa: CASSQDLAETQYF
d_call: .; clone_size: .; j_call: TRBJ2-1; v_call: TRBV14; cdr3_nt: TGTGCCAGCAGCTATCGGTACGATGAGCAGTTCTTC; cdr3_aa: CASSYRYDEQFF
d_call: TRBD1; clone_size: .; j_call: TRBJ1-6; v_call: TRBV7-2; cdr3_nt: TGTGCCAGCAGCTTGCCCACAGGGGGGACACCCCTCCACTTT; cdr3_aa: CASSLPTGGTPLHF
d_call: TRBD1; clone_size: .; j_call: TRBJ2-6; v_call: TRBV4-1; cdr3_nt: TGCGCCAGCAGCCCCGGGACAGGGGTCGGGGCCAACGTCCTGACTTTC; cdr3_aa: CASSPGTGVGANVLTF
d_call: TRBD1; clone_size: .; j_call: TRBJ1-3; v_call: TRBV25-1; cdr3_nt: TGTGCCAGCAGTGGTGGGACAGCCTCTGGAAACACCATATATTTT; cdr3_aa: CASSGGTASGNTIYF
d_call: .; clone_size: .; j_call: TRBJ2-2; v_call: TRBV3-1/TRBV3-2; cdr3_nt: TGTGCCAGCAGCCAAGATCGAGGGGGGGCCACCGGGGAGCTGTTTTTT; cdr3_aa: CASSQDRGGATGELFF
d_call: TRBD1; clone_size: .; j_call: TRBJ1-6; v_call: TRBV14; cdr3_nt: TGTGCCAGCAGTGCAAGCTCGACAGGGAATTCACCCCTCCACTTT; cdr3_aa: CASSASSTGNSPLHF
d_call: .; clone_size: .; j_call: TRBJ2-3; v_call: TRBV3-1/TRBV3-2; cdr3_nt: TGTGCCAGCAGCCAAGATACTAGTAGCACAGATACGCAGTATTTT; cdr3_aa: CASSQDTSSTDTQYF
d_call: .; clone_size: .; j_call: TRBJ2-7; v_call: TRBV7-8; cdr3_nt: TGTGCCAGCAGCTTAGGGGGAGGTTTATACGAGCAGTACTTC; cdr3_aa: CASSLGGGLYEQYF